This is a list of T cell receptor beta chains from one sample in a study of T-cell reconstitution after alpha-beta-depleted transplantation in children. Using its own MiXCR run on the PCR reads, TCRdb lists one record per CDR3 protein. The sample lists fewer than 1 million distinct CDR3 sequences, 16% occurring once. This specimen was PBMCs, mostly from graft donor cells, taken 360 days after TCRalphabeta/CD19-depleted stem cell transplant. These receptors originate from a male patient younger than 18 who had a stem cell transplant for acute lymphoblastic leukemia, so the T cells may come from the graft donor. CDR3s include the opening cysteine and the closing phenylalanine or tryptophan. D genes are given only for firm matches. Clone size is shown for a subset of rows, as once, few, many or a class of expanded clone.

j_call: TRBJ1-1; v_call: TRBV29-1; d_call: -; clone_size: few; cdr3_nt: TGCAGCGGGGGCGGGAATGTGAACACTGAAGCTTTCTTT; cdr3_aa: CSGGGNVNTEAFF
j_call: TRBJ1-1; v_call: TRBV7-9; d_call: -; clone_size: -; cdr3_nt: TGTGCCAGCAGCATAGAGACAGCTAACACTGAAGCTTTCTTT; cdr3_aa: CASSIETANTEAFF
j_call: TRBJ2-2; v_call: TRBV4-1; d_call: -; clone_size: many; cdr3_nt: TGCGCCAGCAGGCAAGGGCAAGCGAAGAACACCGGGGAGCTGTTTTTT; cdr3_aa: CASRQGQAKNTGELFF
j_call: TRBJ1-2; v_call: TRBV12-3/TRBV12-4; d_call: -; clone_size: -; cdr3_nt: TGTGCCAGCAGTTTTAGACGGAAGAATGGAGGCTACACCTTC; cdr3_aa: CASSFRRKNGGYTF
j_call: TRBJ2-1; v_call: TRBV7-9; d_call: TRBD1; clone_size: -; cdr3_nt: TGTGCCAGCAGCACACTTGACAGGGACAATGAGCAGTTCTTC; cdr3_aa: CASSTLDRDNEQFF
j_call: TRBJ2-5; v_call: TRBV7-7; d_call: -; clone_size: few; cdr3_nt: TGTGCCAGCAGCGTCGGCCCTAGGGGAGAGACCCAGTACTTC; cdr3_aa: CASSVGPRGETQYF
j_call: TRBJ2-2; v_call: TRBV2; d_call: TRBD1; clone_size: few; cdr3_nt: TGTGCCAGCCCAGCGACAGGGGCTGGTAGCACCGGGGAGCTGTTTTTT; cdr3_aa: CASPATGAGSTGELFF
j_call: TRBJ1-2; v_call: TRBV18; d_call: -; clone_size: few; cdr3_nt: TGTGCCAGCTCACCCGAATTAGGGCAAAACTATGGCTACACCTTC; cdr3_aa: CASSPELGQNYGYTF
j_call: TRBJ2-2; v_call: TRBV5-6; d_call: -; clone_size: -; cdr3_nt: TGTGCCAGCAGCTCCGAACTGGCCACCGGGGAGCTGTTTTTT; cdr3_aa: CASSSELATGELFF
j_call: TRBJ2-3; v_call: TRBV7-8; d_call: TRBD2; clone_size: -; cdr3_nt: TGTGCCAGCAGCTCCCGAGGACTAGGGTGGGCAGATACGCAGTATTTT; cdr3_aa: CASSSRGLGWADTQYF
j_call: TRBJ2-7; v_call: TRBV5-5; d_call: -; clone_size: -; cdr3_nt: TGTGCCAGCAGCTGGGGGATCATCTACGAGCAGTACTTC; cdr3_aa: CASSWGIIYEQYF
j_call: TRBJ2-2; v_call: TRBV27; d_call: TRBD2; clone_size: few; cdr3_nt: TGTGCCAGCAGTTCGCCTACTAGCGGGAGCGATACCGGGGAGCTGTTTTTT; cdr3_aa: CASSSPTSGSDTGELFF
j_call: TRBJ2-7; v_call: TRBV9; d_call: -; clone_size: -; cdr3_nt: TGTGCCAGCAGCCCCCGGGAGCGGACCTACGAGCAGTACTTC; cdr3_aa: CASSPRERTYEQYF
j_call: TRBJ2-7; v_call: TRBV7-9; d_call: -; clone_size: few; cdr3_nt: TGTGCCAGCAGCCCAGGGACGAAAAGCTCCTACGAGCAGTACTTC; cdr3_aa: CASSPGTKSSYEQYF
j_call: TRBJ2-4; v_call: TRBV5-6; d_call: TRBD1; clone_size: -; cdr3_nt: TGTGCCAGCAGCCTAGACAGGGGATATGGTGCCAAAAACATTCAGTACTTC; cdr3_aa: CASSLDRGYGAKNIQYF
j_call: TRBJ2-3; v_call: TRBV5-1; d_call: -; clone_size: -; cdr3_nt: TGCGCCAGCAGCTTGGGACCGGGAACCTACACAGATACGCAGTATTTT; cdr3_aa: CASSLGPGTYTDTQYF
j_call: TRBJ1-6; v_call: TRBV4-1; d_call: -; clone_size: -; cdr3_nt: TGCGCCAGCAGCCAAGTACAGCCCTCGGTGGATTCACCCCTCCACTTT; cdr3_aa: CASSQVQPSVDSPLHF
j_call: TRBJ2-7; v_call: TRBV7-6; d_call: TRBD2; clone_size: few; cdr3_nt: TGTGCCAGTGGAGAGGGACTAGCGGGTTACGAGCAGTACTTC; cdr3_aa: CASGEGLAGYEQYF
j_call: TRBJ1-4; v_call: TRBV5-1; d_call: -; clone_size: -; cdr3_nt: TGCGCCAGCAGCTTTAGTCTCCGCGAAAAACTGTTTTTT; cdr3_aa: CASSFSLREKLFF
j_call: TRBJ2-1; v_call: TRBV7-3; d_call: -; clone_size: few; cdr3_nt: TGTGCCAGCAGCCCAACCGGCTGGGTTCTGGGCAATGAGCAGTTCTTC; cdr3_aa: CASSPTGWVLGNEQFF
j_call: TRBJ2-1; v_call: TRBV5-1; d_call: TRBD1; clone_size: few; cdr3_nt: TGCGCCAGCAGCTTGAGGCAGGGGGCTGGACCGGACAATGAGCAGTTCTTC; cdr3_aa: CASSLRQGAGPDNEQFF
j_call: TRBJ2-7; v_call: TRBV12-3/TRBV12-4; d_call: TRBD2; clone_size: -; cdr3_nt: TGTGCCAGCAGCGAAAGCGGGATAGCCTACGAGCAGTACTTC; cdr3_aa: CASSESGIAYEQYF
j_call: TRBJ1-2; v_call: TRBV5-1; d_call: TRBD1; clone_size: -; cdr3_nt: TGCGCCAGCAGCTGGGATGGGGCCGGACAGGGTTCTGGCTACACCTTC; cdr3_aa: CASSWDGAGQGSGYTF
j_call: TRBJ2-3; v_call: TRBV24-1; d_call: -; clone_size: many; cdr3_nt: TGTGCCACCAGTGAGGGCGGCCGATACACAGATACGCAGTATTTT; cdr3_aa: CATSEGGRYTDTQYF
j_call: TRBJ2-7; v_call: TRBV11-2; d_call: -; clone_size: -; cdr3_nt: TGTGCCAGCAGCTTAATTCGGGCGATGGATTCCTACGAGCAGTACTTC; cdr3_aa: CASSLIRAMDSYEQYF
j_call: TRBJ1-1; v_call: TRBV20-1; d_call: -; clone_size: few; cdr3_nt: TGCAGTGCGAAACAGGGAATGAACACTGAAGCTTTCTTT; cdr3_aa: CSAKQGMNTEAFF
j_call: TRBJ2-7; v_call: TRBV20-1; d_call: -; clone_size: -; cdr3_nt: TGCAGTGCCAAGCAAGGGGGCTACGAGCAGTACTTC; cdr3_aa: CSAKQGGYEQYF
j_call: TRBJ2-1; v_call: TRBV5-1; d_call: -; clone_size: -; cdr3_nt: TGCGCCAGCAGCTCCTCCCTCGTAAATGAGCAGTTCTTC; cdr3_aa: CASSSSLVNEQFF
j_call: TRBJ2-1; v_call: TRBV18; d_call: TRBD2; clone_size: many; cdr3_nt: TGTGCCAGCTCCCAACTAGCGAGCGCCTACAATGAGCAGTTCTTC; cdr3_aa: CASSQLASAYNEQFF
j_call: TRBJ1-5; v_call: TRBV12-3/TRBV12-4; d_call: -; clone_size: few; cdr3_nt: TGTGCCAGCTCCCCGCCGGGAGGTAGCAATCAGCCCCAGCATTTT; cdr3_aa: CASSPPGGSNQPQHF
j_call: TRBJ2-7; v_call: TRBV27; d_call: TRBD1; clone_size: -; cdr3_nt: TGTGCCAGCAGTCGACCCGGGACAGGAGCCTACGAGCAGTACTTC; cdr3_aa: CASSRPGTGAYEQYF
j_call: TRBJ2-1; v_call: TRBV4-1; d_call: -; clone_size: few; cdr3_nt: TGCGCCAGCAGCCCCGGGACTTTCCACAATGAGCAGTTCTTC; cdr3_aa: CASSPGTFHNEQFF
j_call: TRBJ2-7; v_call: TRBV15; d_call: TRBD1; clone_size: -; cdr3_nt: TGTGCCACCAGCAGAGGGGGACAGGGTGGATACGAGCAGTACTTC; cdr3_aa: CATSRGGQGGYEQYF
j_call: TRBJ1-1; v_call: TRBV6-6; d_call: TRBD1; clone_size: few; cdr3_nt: TGTGCCAGCAGTTTACCGGGACAGTCTGAAGCTTTCTTT; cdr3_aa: CASSLPGQSEAFF
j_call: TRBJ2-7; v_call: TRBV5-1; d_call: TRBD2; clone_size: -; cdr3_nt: TGCGCCAGCAGCTTGGTGGGACTAGGGGACGGGGAGCAGTACTTC; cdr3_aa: CASSLVGLGDGEQYF
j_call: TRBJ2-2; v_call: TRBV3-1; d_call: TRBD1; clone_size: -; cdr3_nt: TGTGCCAGCAGCCAACGGGTAAAGGGACAGGGGTCAAACACCGGGGAGCTGTTTTTT; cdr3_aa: CASSQRVKGQGSNTGELFF
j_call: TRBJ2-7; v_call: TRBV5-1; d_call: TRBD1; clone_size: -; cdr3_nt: TGCGCCAGCAGCTTTTCGCAGGGGGAAACCTACGAGCAGTACTTC; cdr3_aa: CASSFSQGETYEQYF
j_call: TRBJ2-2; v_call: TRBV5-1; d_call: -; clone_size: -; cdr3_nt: TGCGCCAGCAGCTATTCGACTAGTCAGAACACCGGGGAGCTGTTTTTT; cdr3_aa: CASSYSTSQNTGELFF
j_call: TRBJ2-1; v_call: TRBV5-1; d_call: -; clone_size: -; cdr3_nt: TGCGCCAGCAGCTTGAGGGGACTGACAAATGAGCAGTTCTTC; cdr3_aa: CASSLRGLTNEQFF
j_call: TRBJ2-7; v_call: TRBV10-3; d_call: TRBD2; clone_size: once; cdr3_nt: TGTGCCATCAGTGAGACTAGCGGGTTATACGAGCAGTACTTC; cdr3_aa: CAISETSGLYEQYF
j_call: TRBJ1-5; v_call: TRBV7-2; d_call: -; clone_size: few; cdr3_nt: TGTGCCAGCAGCTTAGGCGGGCCTGGTAATCAGCCCCAGCATTTT; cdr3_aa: CASSLGGPGNQPQHF
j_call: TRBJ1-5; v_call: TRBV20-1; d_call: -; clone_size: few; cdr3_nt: TGCAGTGCCAATTCGTTGGGGGGTTATAGCAATCAGCCCCAGCATTTT; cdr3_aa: CSANSLGGYSNQPQHF
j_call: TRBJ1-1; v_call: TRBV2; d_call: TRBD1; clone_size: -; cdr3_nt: TGTGCCAGCAGTAACAGGGGTTATAACACTGAAGCTTTCTTT; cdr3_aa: CASSNRGYNTEAFF
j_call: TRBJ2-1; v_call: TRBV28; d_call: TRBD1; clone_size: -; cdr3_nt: TGTGCCAGCAGTCCCTACCGGACAGGGAACAATGAGCAGTTCTTC; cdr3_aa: CASSPYRTGNNEQFF
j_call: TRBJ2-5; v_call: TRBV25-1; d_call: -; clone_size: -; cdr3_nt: TGTGCCAGCAGTGAGGGGGGGCTGGGAAGCAAGACCCAGTACTTC; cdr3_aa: CASSEGGLGSKTQYF
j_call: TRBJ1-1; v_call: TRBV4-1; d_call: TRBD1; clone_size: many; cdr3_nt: TGCGCCAGCAGCCAAGAGACAGGGAAAGCTTTCTTT; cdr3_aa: CASSQETGKAFF
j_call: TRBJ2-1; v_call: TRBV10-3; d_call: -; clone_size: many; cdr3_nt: TGTGCCATCAGTGAGTCACCCGTAAATGAGCAGTTCTTC; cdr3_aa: CAISESPVNEQFF
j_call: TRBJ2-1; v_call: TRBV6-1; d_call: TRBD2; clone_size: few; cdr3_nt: TGTGCCAGCAGACCCAGCGGGAGGGGCTCCTACAATGAGCAGTTCTTC; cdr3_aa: CASRPSGRGSYNEQFF
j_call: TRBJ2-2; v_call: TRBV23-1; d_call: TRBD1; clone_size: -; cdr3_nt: TGCGCCAGCAGTGAAGGGGGCCCTAGGGGCACCGGGGAGCTGTTTTTT; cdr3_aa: CASSEGGPRGTGELFF
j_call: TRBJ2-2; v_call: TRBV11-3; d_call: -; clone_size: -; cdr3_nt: TGTGCCAGCAGCTTTCAGGGAATCTCCACCGGGGAGCTGTTTTTT; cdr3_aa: CASSFQGISTGELFF
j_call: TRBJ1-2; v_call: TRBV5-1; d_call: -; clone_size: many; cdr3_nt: TGCGCCAGCAGCTTGGATTCTCCTAACTATGGCTACACCTTC; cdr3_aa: CASSLDSPNYGYTF